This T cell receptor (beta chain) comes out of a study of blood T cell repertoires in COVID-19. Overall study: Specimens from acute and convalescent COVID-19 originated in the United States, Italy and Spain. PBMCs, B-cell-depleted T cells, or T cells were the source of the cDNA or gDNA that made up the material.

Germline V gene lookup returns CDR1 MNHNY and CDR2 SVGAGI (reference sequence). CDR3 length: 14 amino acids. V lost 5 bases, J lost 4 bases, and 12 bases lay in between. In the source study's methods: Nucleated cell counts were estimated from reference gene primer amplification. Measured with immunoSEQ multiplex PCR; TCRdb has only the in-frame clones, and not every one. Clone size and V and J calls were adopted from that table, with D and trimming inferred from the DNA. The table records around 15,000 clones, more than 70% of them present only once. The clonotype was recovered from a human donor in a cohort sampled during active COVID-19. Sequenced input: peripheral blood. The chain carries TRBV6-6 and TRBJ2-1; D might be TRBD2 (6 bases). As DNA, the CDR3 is TGTGCCAGCAGTGGCCGGGACTTTTACAATGAGCAGTTCTTC. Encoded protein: CASSGRDFYNEQFF.